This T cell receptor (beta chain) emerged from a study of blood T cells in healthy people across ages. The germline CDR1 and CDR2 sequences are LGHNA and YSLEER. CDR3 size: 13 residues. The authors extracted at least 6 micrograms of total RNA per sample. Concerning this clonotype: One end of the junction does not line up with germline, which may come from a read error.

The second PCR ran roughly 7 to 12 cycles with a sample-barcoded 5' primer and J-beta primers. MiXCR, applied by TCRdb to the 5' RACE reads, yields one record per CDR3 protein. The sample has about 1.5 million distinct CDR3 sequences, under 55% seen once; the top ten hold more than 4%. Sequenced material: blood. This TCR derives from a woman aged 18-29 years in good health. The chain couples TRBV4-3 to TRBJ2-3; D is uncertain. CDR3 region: CANSLGRTDTQYF. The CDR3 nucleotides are TGCGCCAACAGCCTCGGCCGCACAGATACGCAGTATTTT.